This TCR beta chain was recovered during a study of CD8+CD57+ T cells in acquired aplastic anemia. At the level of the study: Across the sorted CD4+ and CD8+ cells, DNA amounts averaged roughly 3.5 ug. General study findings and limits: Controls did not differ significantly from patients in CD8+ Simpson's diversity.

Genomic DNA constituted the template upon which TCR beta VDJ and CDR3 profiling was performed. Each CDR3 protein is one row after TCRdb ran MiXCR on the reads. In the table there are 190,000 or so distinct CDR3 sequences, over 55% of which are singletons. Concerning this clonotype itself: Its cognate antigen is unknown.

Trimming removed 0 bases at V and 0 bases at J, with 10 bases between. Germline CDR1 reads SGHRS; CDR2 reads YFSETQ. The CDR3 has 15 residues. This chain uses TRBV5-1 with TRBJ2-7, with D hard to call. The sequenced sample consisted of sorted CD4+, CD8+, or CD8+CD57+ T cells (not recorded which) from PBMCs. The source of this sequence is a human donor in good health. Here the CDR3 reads CASSLGLRSSYEQYF. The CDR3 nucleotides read TGCGCCAGCAGCTTGGGACTGAGGAGCTCCTACGAGCAGTACTTC.